This note documents a single T cell receptor (beta chain) sequence. This sample stems from a study of control samples from healthy donors and cancer patients. Repertoires were generated with immunoSEQ multiplex PCR, while TCRdb's copy carries only in-frame clones and drops some. The sample records about 40,000 clones, about 94% being singletons. This CDR3 region has 15 residues. Germline V lookup: CDR1 MNHNY, CDR2 SVGAGI (reference sequence). V lost 8 bases and J lost 7, with 21 bases in between. The clonotype was recovered from a woman aged 50 to 65 in good health. This chain links TRBV6-6 with TRBJ2-1, with D tentatively TRBD1 (5 bases). Sample: blood. CDR3 residues: CASRLFGQLRNEQFF. In DNA form, the CDR3 reads TGTGCCAGCCGTCTATTCGGACAATTACGGAATGAGCAGTTCTTC.